This T cell receptor beta chain was identified in a study of OX40 agonist ivuxolimab in advanced cancers. Across the study: Each patient was given ivuxolimab into a vein every 2 weeks, at 0.01 to 10 mg/kg.

Sequencing used immunoSEQ multiplex PCR; TCRdb keeps in-frame clones, though not all of them. The sample includes some 70,000 clones, roughly 90% seen only once; the top ten take more than 1%. From germline, CDR1 is MNHNS and CDR2 SASEGT. This CDR3 has 14 residues. J gave up 6 bases and V 3 bases, and 5 bases lay outside the gene matches. This material consisted of CD4+ or CD8+ T cells sorted from blood, taken in a trial of the OX40 agonist ivuxolimab. The chain carries TRBV6-1 and TRBJ2-7; 10 nucleotides line up with TRBD2. The TCR comes from an adult with an advanced solid tumor such as melanoma, head and neck, liver or kidney cancer. The CDR3 nucleotides are TGTGCCAGCAGTGACAGCGGGGGGGGACTCGAGCAGTACTTC. This codes for CASSDSGGGLEQYF.